Described below is a single T cell receptor (beta chain) sequence and its context. Its antigen remains unidentified. This sample stems from a study of blood T cells in healthy people across ages. A second PCR, run for about 6 to 11 cycles, used a sample-barcoded 5' primer plus a J-beta primer mix. MiXCR, run by TCRdb on the 5' RACE reads, gives a single entry per CDR3 protein. The sample consists of 920,000 or so distinct CDR3 sequences, 35% to 50% of them appearing once. Isolated PBMCs totaled at least 6.5 million in each sample. Total RNA was isolated from each sample in quantities of at least 6 micrograms. General study findings and limits: Diversity was higher, and naive CD4+ cells more numerous, in long-lived donors than in aged donors. Donor CMV status, an unknown factor, possibly confounded changes in expanded clonotypes.

The sequence was obtained from a woman aged 55-75 years in good health. Sequencing was done on a sample of blood.

This chain's CDR3 is CASSSLAGTREQFF. In nucleotides, the CDR3 is TGTGCCAGCAGCTCTTTAGCGGGAACTAGGGAGCAGTTCTTC. The rearrangement links TRBV5-6 to TRBJ2-1; 8 bases line up with TRBD2. Trimming cost V 3 bases and J 10 bases; bases outside gene matches: 9. The germline gives CDR1 SGHDT, CDR2 YYEEEE. The length of the CDR3 is 14 residues.